Here is one T cell receptor (beta chain) with its context. Its cognate antigen has yet to be identified. No per-base quality is available; no much larger clone lies one base away. This sample was taken from a study of OX40 agonist ivuxolimab in advanced cancers. For context, the study as a whole: Ivuxolimab, which targeted the costimulatory receptor OX40 (CD134), was an agonistic, fully human IgG2 monoclonal antibody. Patients were allowed to have had prior anti-PD-1, anti-PD-L1 or anti-CTLA-4 therapy, and approximately 40% of the dose-escalation patients had been treated with checkpoint inhibitors. Partial responses occurred in three dose-escalation patients: two with cutaneous melanoma and one with hepatocellular carcinoma. Of the 50 or so patients in dose escalation, 19 had hepatocellular carcinoma, around 15 had melanoma, 9 had renal cell carcinoma and 9 had head and neck cancer. The paper covers the monotherapy dose-escalation part of the phase I ivuxolimab trial, which included N = 52 patients. Intravenous ivuxolimab was administered to patients every 2 weeks at six dose levels: 0.01, 0.1, 0.3, 1.5, 3 and 10 mg/kg. In the dose-escalation cohort, around four fifths of patients were male, and the mean age was approximately 60 years, with a range of about 20 to 79. The purpose of peripheral TCRbeta sequencing was to test whether ivuxolimab changed TCR sequence diversity and led to clonal T-cell expansion.

The full study reports these points: After ivuxolimab, expanded clones were on average more numerous among CD8+ T cells than among CD4+ T cells. In the 0.1-3.0 mg/kg groups, partial responders were among the patients with the lowest normalized peripheral clonal expansion, particularly in CD8+ T cells. Low levels of normalized T-cell clonal expansion were also seen in some patients who did not respond. The antigen specificity of the peripheral T cells that underwent clonal expansion was not determined. At doses from 0.1 to 3.0 mg/kg, clonal expansion was seen in both CD4+ and CD8+ blood T cells between baseline and week 6.

V is reduced by 0 bases and J by 4 bases, leaving a spacing of 6 bases between them. Per the germline V gene (reference sequence), LNHDA is the CDR1 and SQIVND is the CDR2. The CDR3 covers 13 residues, taking in both the cysteine and the phenylalanine. The kept DNA is CDR3 alone, 39 bases in frame from the first base. To sequence the TCRbeta CDR3 region, genomic DNA was isolated from the sorted cells. TCRbeta CDR3 regions were sequenced using the immunoSEQ Assay. Not all clones reach the TCRdb copy of this immuneACCESS table, which keeps in-frame sequences only. Checked studies attribute under half of the gap to unresolved V genes and leave the rest unexplained. The sample includes 35,000 to 50,000 clones, with roughly 91% observed a single time. The top ten clonotypes cover roughly 0.51% of the sample. Patients with autoimmune disease history or receiving systemic immunosuppression were excluded from the trial. Peripheral blood for TCR sequencing was drawn from every dose cohort at baseline, at cycle 4 day 1 and at cycle 7 day 1. The samples were drawn from a first-in-human, open-label, multicenter phase I dose-escalation trial of ivuxolimab. Adults with locally advanced or metastatic head and neck squamous cell, hepatocellular, melanoma or renal cell carcinoma were enrolled in the trial. Before TCR sequencing, CD4+ T cells and CD8+ T cells were sorted from peripheral blood as separate populations.

This sequence was found in an adult with an advanced solid tumor such as melanoma, head and neck, liver or kidney cancer. This material consisted of CD4+ or CD8+ T cells sorted from blood, taken in a trial of the OX40 agonist ivuxolimab. The chain couples TRBV19 to TRBJ1-1; the D gene assignment is ambiguous. The CDR3 amino acid sequence is: CASSIEGSTEAFF. The nucleotides are TGTGCCAGTAGTATAGAGGGATCCACTGAAGCTTTCTTT.